One and the same sample provided the 5 T cell receptor beta chains below, sequenced in a study of human T cells and chemical hapten exposure. TCRdb independently ran MiXCR on the RACE reads; one entry per CDR3 protein. The repertoire includes approximately 100,000 distinct CDR3 sequences, around 10% of them detected once, and more than 1.5% sits in the top ten. The sample's time point: pre-sensitization, week 0. Treatment described: therapeutic diphenylcyclopropenone sensitization with weekly scalp DPC. The source was whole blood, collected in connection with sensitization to the hapten diphenylcyclopropenone (DPC). Receptor source: a woman in her forties or fifties with alopecia areata. Some clones in this sample may be carry-over from other donors' samples.

The chain has TRBV20-1 and TRBJ2-3; the match to TRBD2 covers 7 bases. This CDR3 has 16 amino acids. CDR1 and CDR2 (germline): DFQATT, SNEGSKA (reference sequence). V was pared by 6 bases and J by 1 base, with 13 bases of the junction left unmatched. The CDR3 spells CSADTPHAGGTDTQYF. CDR3 bases: TGCAGTGCCGACACCCCTCATGCGGGGGGCACAGATACGCAGTATTTT.

This sequence joins TRBV3-1 and TRBJ1-5; a possible D gene is TRBD1 (5 bases). The CDR3 is 16 residues long. CDR1 and CDR2 from the germline V gene are LGHDT and YNNKEL (reference sequence). V gave up 2 bases and J gave up 2 bases, with 13 bases separating them. CDR3 protein: CASSQTQVRGNQPQHF. CDR3 DNA sequence: TGTGCCAGCAGCCAAACACAGGTTAGAGGCAATCAGCCCCAGCATTTT.

This clonotype was seen only a few times. The CDR3 DNA reads as TGTGCCAGCAGTCAGGGGCGCGGCTATGGCTACACCTTC. Residues: CASSQGRGYGYTF. The rearrangement links TRBV12-3 or TRBV12-4 to TRBJ1-2; TRBD1 might be the D (6 bases). This CDR3 region has 13 residues. V shed 5 bases and J shed 4 bases, with 11 bases lying between them.

This clonotype was counted between two and nine times. The chain couples TRBV19 to TRBJ2-7; D remains unclear. V dropped 2 bases and J dropped 4 bases, with 12 bases sitting between them. This CDR3 is 14 amino acids long. Germline lookup yields CDR1 LNHDA and CDR2 SQIVND (reference sequence). For the CDR3, the DNA is TGTGCCAGTAGTATATCTGGACGGCGTTACGAGCAGTACTTC. This codes for CASSISGRRYEQYF.

This clonotype appeared a few times. The chain couples TRBV28 to TRBJ1-4; D may be TRBD1 (5 bases). CDR3 length: 14 amino acids. The germline V gene has CDR1 MDHEN and CDR2 SYDVKM. V was clipped by 8 bases and J by 4 bases, with 14 bases between them. This CDR3 reads CASCGGTDNEKLFF. CDR3 nucleotides: TGTGCCAGCTGCGGGGGGACGGATAATGAAAAACTGTTTTTT.